This T cell receptor (beta chain) was documented in a study of a mutant IDH1 vaccine in newly diagnosed glioma. Whole-study context: A roughly 60% male, 37.5% female split and a mean age of approximately 40 years characterized treated patients.

Sequencing was performed with immunoSEQ multiplex PCR; in TCRdb, only in-frame clones are kept and a portion is missing. Seen here are tens of thousands of clones, about 86% observed once, and the top ten hold approximately 4.5%. The sample holds one count of this clone. Trimming left V 4 bases short and J 4 bases short, with 17 bases between. Looked up from germline, CDR1 is SGHRS and CDR2 is YFSETQ. The CDR3 is made up of 16 amino acids. Time point meaning: baseline, week 1 (first vaccination visit). Treatment: pre-vaccination baseline after standard-of-care therapy. The study enrolled donors with new WHO grade 3 or 4 IDH1-mutant, ATRX-lost astrocytomas.

This specimen consisted of peripheral blood mononuclear cells (PBMCs), obtained from a glioma patient treated with radiotherapy, temozolomide or both. This chain links TRBV5-1 with TRBJ1-4; tentative D call: TRBD1 (6 bases). This clonotype originated in a woman aged 18-29 years with glioma. Some clones in this sample may be carry-over from other donors' samples. For the CDR3, the DNA is TGCGCCAGCAGCAGAATACCGACAGGATTTAATGAAAAACTGTTTTTT. This encodes CASSRIPTGFNEKLFF.